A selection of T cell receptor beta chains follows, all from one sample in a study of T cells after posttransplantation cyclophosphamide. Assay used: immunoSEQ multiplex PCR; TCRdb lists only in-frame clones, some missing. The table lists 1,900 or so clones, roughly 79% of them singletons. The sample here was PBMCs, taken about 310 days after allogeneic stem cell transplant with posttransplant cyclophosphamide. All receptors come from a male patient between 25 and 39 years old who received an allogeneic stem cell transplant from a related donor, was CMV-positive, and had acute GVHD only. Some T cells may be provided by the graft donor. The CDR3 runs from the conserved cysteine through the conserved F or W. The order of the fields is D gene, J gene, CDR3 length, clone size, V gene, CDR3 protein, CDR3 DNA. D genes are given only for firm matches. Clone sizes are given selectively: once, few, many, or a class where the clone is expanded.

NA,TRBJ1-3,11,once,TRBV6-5,CASRFRNTIYF,TGTGCCAGCAGGTTTAGAAACACCATATATTTT
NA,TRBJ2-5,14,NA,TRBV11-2,CASSPTGYQETQYF,TGTGCCAGCAGCCCGACAGGCTATCAAGAGACCCAGTACTTC
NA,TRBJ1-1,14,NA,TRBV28,CASRWAPWDTEAFF,TGTGCCAGCAGGTGGGCTCCCTGGGACACTGAAGCTTTCTTT
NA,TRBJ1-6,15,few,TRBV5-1,CASSLGRRGNSPLHF,TGCGCCAGCAGCCTGGGACGACGGGGTAATTCACCCCTCCACTTT
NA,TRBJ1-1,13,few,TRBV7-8,CASSLVQNTEAFF,TGTGCCAGCAGCTTAGTTCAGAACACTGAAGCTTTCTTT
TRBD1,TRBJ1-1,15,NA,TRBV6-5,CASRYTGDGATEAFF,TGTGCCAGCAGATATACAGGGGACGGGGCCACTGAAGCTTTCTTT
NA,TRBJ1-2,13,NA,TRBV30,CAWDVARGYGYTF,TGTGCCTGGGATGTGGCCCGGGGGTATGGCTACACCTTC
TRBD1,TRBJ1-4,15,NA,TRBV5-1,CASSILQGGEEKLFF,TGCGCCAGCAGCATCCTACAGGGGGGAGAAGAAAAACTGTTTTTT
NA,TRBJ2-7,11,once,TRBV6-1,CASSDEDEQYF,TGTGCCAGCAGTGACGAGGACGAGCAGTACTTC
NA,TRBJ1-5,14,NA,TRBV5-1,CASSLEWPGQPQHF,TGCGCCAGCAGCTTGGAATGGCCAGGGCAGCCCCAGCATTTT
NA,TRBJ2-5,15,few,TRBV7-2,CASSLGAGQQGPQYF,TGTGCCAGCAGCTTAGGGGCAGGGCAGCAGGGGCCCCAGTACTTC
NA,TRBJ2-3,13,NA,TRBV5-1,CASSLAGEDTQYF,TGCGCCAGCAGCTTGGCGGGGGAAGATACGCAGTATTTT
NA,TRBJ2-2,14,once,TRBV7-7,CASTAGRNTGELFF,TGTGCCAGCACCGCGGGGAGGAACACCGGGGAGCTGTTTTTT
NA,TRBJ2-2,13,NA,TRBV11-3,CASSPLGTGELFF,TGTGCCAGCAGCCCCCTCGGCACCGGGGAGCTGTTTTTT
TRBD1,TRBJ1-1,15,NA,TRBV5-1,CASSPRTGRNTEAFF,TGCGCCAGCAGCCCCCGGACAGGGCGGAACACTGAAGCTTTCTTT
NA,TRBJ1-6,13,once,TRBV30,CAWSSGTGSPLHF,TGTGCCTGGAGTTCTGGTACGGGTTCACCCCTCCACTTT
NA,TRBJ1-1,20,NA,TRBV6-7,CASSYSLEETLRPMNTEAFF,TGTGCCAGCAGTTACTCGTTGGAGGAGACCCTGAGGCCCATGAACACTGAAGCTTTCTTT
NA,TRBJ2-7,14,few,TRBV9,CASSVVPSSYEQYF,TGTGCCAGCAGCGTAGTGCCCAGCTCCTACGAGCAGTACTTC
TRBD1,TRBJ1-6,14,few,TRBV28,CASREDRGSSPLHF,TGTGCCAGCAGGGAAGACAGGGGCAGTTCACCCCTCCACTTT
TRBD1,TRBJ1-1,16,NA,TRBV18,CASSPSQTGGGTEAFF,TGTGCCAGCTCACCAAGTCAGACAGGGGGCGGCACTGAAGCTTTCTTT
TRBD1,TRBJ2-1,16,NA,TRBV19,CTSSTHRTGWYDEQFF,TGTACCAGTAGTACCCATCGGACAGGGTGGTATGATGAGCAGTTCTTC
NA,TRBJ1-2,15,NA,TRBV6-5,CASSYYSYGNYGYTF,TGTGCCAGCAGTTACTACAGTTACGGTAACTATGGCTACACCTTC
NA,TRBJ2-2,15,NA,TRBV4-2,CASSQVGGITGELFF,TGTGCCAGCAGCCAAGTGGGGGGTATAACCGGGGAGCTGTTTTTT
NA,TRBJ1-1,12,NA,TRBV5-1,CASSAGGTEAFF,TGCGCCAGCAGCGCCGGGGGCACTGAAGCTTTCTTT
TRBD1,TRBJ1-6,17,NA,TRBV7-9,CASSSHDGQGQGSPLHF,TGTGCCAGCAGCTCTCACGACGGACAGGGACAGGGTTCACCCCTCCACTTT
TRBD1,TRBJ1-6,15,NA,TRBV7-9,CASSARQGGYSPLHF,TGTGCCAGCAGCGCCCGACAGGGAGGTTATTCACCCCTCCACTTT
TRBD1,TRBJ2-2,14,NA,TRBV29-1,CSVGRQGATGELFF,TGCAGCGTTGGTCGACAGGGGGCGACCGGGGAGCTGTTTTTT
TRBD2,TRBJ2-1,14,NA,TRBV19,CASSPRGGDFEQFF,TGTGCCAGTAGTCCCCGGGGGGGAGATTTTGAGCAGTTCTTC
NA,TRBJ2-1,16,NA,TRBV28,CASSPPELTSYNEQFF,TGTGCCAGCAGCCCACCCGAGCTTACCTCCTACAATGAGCAGTTCTTC
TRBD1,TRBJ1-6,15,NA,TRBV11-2,CASSLRQGSNSPLHF,TGTGCCAGCAGCTTAAGACAGGGGAGTAATTCACCCCTCCACTTT
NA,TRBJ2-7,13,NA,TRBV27,CASSFRQNYEQYF,TGTGCCAGCAGTTTTCGACAGAACTACGAGCAGTACTTC
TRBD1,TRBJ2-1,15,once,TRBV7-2,CASARGAGGYNEQFF,TGTGCCAGCGCTAGGGGAGCAGGGGGTTACAATGAGCAGTTCTTC
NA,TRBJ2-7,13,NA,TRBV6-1,CASSEGTKYEQYF,TGTGCCAGCAGTGAAGGGACTAAATACGAGCAGTACTTC
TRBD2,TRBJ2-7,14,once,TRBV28,CASSTGTINYEQYF,TGTGCCAGCAGTACCGGGACTATCAACTACGAGCAGTACTTC
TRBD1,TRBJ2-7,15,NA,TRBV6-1,CASRDGTGGNYEQYF,TGTGCCAGCAGGGATGGGACAGGGGGAAATTACGAGCAGTACTTC
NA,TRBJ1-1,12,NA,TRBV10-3,CAISEREQGAFF,TGTGCCATCAGTGAGCGAGAACAGGGAGCTTTCTTT
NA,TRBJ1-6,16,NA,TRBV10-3,CAISETGSSYNSPLHF,TGTGCCATCAGTGAGACCGGTAGCTCCTATAATTCACCCCTCCACTTT
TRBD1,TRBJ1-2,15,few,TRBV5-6,CASSPGTGADYGYTF,TGTGCCAGCAGCCCCGGGACAGGGGCTGACTATGGCTACACCTTC
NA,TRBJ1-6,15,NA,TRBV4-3,CASSQGGHTHSSLHF,TGCGCCAGCAGCCAAGGGGGGCACACCCATTCGTCCCTCCACTTT
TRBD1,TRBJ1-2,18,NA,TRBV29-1,CSVEEARQGRVWVYGYTF,TGCAGCGTTGAAGAGGCCCGACAGGGTAGGGTATGGGTATATGGCTACACCTTC
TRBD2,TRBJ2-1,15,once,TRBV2,CASRGGAGGYNEQFF,TGTGCCAGCAGGGGCGGGGCGGGGGGTTACAATGAGCAGTTCTTC
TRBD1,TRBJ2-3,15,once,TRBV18,CASSPRTGSGDTQYF,TGTGCCAGCTCACCAAGGACAGGGTCTGGGGATACGCAGTATTTT
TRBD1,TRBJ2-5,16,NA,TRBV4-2,CASSQAAGTDYTTQYF,TGTGCCAGCAGCCAAGCTGCCGGGACAGACTATACTACCCAGTACTTC
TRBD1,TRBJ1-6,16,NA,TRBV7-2,CASSEQGALYNSPLHF,TGTGCCAGCAGCGAACAGGGGGCATTGTATAATTCACCCCTCCACTTT
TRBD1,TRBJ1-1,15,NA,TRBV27,CASSFGTGRNTEAFF,TGTGCCAGCAGTTTTGGGACAGGTAGAAACACTGAAGCTTTCTTT
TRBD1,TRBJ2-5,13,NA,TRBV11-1,CASSRDSQETQYF,TGTGCCAGCAGCCGGGACAGTCAAGAGACCCAGTACTTC
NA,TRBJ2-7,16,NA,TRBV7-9,CASSQEASPAPYEQYF,TGTGCCAGCAGCCAGGAGGCCTCACCCGCCCCCTACGAGCAGTACTTC
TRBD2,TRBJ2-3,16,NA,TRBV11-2,CASSILSGGAEDTQYF,TGTGCCAGCAGCATCCTTAGCGGGGGGGCCGAAGATACGCAGTATTTT
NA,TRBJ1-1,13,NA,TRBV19,CASIPDRDTEAFF,TGTGCCAGCATTCCGGACAGAGACACTGAAGCTTTCTTT
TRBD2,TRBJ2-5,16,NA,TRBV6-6,CASSPGKRGGRETQYF,TGTGCCAGCAGCCCGGGGAAGCGGGGGGGCCGAGAGACCCAGTACTTC
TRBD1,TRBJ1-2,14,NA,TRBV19,CASSTWDSYYGYTF,TGTGCCAGTAGTACTTGGGACAGTTACTATGGCTACACCTTC
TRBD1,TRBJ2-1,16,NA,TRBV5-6,CASSWTGATHFSEQFF,TGTGCCAGCAGCTGGACAGGGGCCACACACTTTAGTGAGCAGTTCTTC
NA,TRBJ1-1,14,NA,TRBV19,CASSIGSGGTEAFF,TGTGCCAGTAGTATAGGTTCGGGGGGGACTGAAGCTTTCTTT
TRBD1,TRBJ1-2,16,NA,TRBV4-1,CASSQGPGQRYHGYTF,TGCGCCAGCAGCCAAGGACCGGGACAGCGATATCATGGCTACACCTTC
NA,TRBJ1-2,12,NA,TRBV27,CASSLSGGGYTF,TGTGCCAGCAGTTTATCAGGGGGAGGCTACACCTTC
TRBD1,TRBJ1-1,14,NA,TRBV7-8,CASSLAGTATEAFF,TGTGCCAGCAGCTTAGCGGGGACAGCCACTGAAGCTTTCTTT
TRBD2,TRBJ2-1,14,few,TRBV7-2,CASSFAGGGGEQFF,TGTGCCAGCAGCTTCGCGGGGGGTGGTGGTGAGCAGTTCTTC